This TCR beta chain emerged from a study of CD8+CD57+ T cells in acquired aplastic anemia. V gave up 4 bases and J gave up 4 bases; unmatched junction bases: 3. The CDR3 covers 14 residues. Germline-derived CDR1 and CDR2 are KGHDR and SFDVKD. This clonotype was counted many times. According to the study, genomic DNA was the template for TCR beta VDJ and CDR3 profiling. MiXCR was run by TCRdb on the reads, yielding one entry per CDR3 protein. The table has 90,000 to 130,000 distinct CDR3 sequences, less than 65% seen once; the top ten hold approximately 32%. What was sequenced was sorted CD4+, CD8+, or CD8+CD57+ T cells (not recorded which) from PBMCs. V is TRBV24-1 and J is TRBJ1-2, with TRBD1 identical over 9 bases. The sequence was collected from a human donor in good health, serving as a control. CDR3 sequence reads: CATSDPDRGYGYTF. The CDR3, as DNA: TGTGCCACCAGTGACCCGGACAGGGGCTATGGCTACACCTTC.